Following are 28 T cell receptor beta chains from one sample sequenced in a study of blood T cell repertoires in COVID-19. Clones were sequenced by immunoSEQ multiplex PCR, and TCRdb holds only the in-frame ones, with some missing. Of fewer than 60,000 clones detected, roughly 90% appear once; the ten largest clones hold more than 7%. The source material was peripheral blood. These receptors originate from a man older than 75 with active or convalescent COVID-19.

Written as DNA, the CDR3 is TGTGCCAGCAGTCGAGGACAGGGGGGTGGCTACACCTTC. It yields the protein CASSRGQGGGYTF. The rearrangement links TRBV6-5 to TRBJ1-2, with 10 bases fitting TRBD1. The CDR3 covers 13 residues. Germline lookup yields CDR1 MNHEY and CDR2 SVGAGI. J was trimmed by 7 bases and V by 5 bases; bases with no gene match: 4.

This chain uses TRBV19 with TRBJ2-3; TRBD1 might be the D (5 bases). The germline gives CDR1 LNHDA, CDR2 SQIVND (reference sequence). V lost 11 bases to trimming and J lost 0 bases, with 15 bases between them. The CDR3 totals 14 residues. The CDR3 bases are TGTGCCTCACGAGTGCAGGGAAGCACAGATACGCAGTATTTT. Its translation: CASRVQGSTDTQYF.

The chain joins TRBV28 to TRBJ1-5; the match to TRBD1 covers 8 bases. Per germline, CDR1 MDHEN and CDR2 SYDVKM. This CDR3 spans 18 amino acids. V lost 5 bases to trimming and J lost 2 bases; unmatched junction nucleotides: 14. CDR3 sequence: CASSPQAQGAYRNQPQHF. DNA for the CDR3: TGTGCCAGCAGTCCCCAGGCGCAGGGGGCTTATCGCAATCAGCCCCAGCATTTT.

The chain combines TRBV5-1 with TRBJ2-1, with D possibly matching TRBD2 (6 bases). The germline gives CDR1 SGHRS, CDR2 YFSETQ. The CDR3 spans 14 residues. V was pared by 3 bases and J by 9 bases, with 16 bases between. As DNA, the CDR3 is TGCGCCAGCAGCTCGCGACTAGTTGGCAGTGAGCAGTTCTTC. It is translated as CASSSRLVGSEQFF.

This clone has more than one count but fewer than ten. The genes are TRBV5-1 and TRBJ2-1; TRBD2 might be the D (6 bases). The V gene's germline CDR1 is SGHRS and CDR2 YFSETQ. The CDR3 is 14 amino acids. Trimming pared 0 bases from V and 6 bases from J, leaving 10 bases between. The CDR3 coding sequence is TGCGCCAGCAGCTTGGAGGTTAGCGGCAATGAGCAGTTCTTC. This translates into CASSLEVSGNEQFF.

The rearrangement links TRBV5-8 to TRBJ2-7, with 10 nucleotides matching TRBD1. Trimming took 2 bases from V and 1 from J; bases not matched to a gene: 3. Looked up from germline, CDR1 is SGHTS and CDR2 is YDEGEE. This CDR3 has 15 residues. The chain's CDR3 is CASSFDRGQSYEQYF. Here the CDR3 DNA reads TGTGCCAGCAGCTTCGACAGGGGGCAATCCTACGAGCAGTACTTC.

This sequence joins TRBV28 and TRBJ2-1; no reliable D call. Germline V gene data show CDR1 as MDHEN and CDR2 as SYDVKM. This CDR3 contains 14 residues. The V and J ends lost 11 bases and 4 bases respectively, with 18 bases between them. The CDR3 DNA follows: TGTGCCGTAACAAAGACGGGTTTATACAATGAGCAGTTCTTC. Its translation: CAVTKTGLYNEQFF.

This clone appeared once. DNA of the CDR3: TGTGCCAGCAGTTACCGGAGTCTGATCCTGTACTTC. It encodes CASSYRSLILYF. The chain joins TRBV6-2 or TRBV6-3 to TRBJ2-7; D call uncertain. The V end lost 2 bases, the J end lost 12 bases, and 14 bases lay between the germline ends. This CDR3 spans 12 amino acids. The V gene's germline CDR1 is MNHEY and CDR2 SVGEGT.

The chain recombines TRBV10-3 with TRBJ2-2, with a possible D match to TRBD1 (6 bases). In germline, CDR1 is ENHRY, CDR2 SYGVKD. With 9 bases removed from V and 0 bases from J, the gap between germline ends came to 11 bases. The CDR3 consists of 14 residues. The CDR3 DNA sequence: TGTGCCATGAAGGACAGAGCGAACACCGGGGAGCTGTTTTTT. Encoded protein: CAMKDRANTGELFF.

The V gene is TRBV9, the J gene TRBJ2-7, with 8 positions matching TRBD2. This CDR3 region has 15 residues. The V gene's germline CDR1 is SGDLS and CDR2 YYNGEE. The V segment lost 1 base and the J segment 7 bases; nucleotides outside the gene matches: 10. CDR3 in amino acids: CASSVLSGGPIEQYF. The CDR3 DNA reads TGTGCCAGCAGCGTACTCTCGGGGGGGCCGATAGAGCAGTACTTC.

The rearrangement links TRBV19 to TRBJ1-5; D is unresolved. Trimming took 5 bases from V and 9 from J, leaving 20 bases between them. CDR1 LNHDA and CDR2 SQIVND come from the germline V gene (reference sequence). The CDR3 has 15 amino acids. Here the CDR3 DNA reads TGTGCCAGTAGTTCTATAGCCGGATCGGGGTGGCCCCAGCATTTT. Its translation: CASSSIAGSGWPQHF.

The chain uses TRBV6-5 and TRBJ1-4; D gene uncertain. V gave up 8 bases and J gave up 4 bases, with 14 bases separating them. Germline CDR1 and CDR2: MNHEY and SVGAGI. CDR3 length: 14 amino acids. CDR3 DNA: TGTGCCAGCCGAGGCCCCTTAAATAATGAAAAACTGTTTTTT. It codes for CASRGPLNNEKLFF.

This clone was seen just once. The chain has TRBV4-3 and TRBJ2-7, with 7 bases identical to TRBD2. Germline CDR1 reads LGHNA; CDR2 reads YSLEER. V was clipped by 0 bases and J by 5 bases; unmatched bases: 4. The CDR3 loop spans 14 amino acids. The CDR3 sequence: CASSQDPTSNEQYF. The CDR3 DNA reads as TGCGCCAGCAGCCAAGATCCGACTAGCAACGAGCAGTACTTC.

The J gene is TRBJ1-5, the V gene TRBV4-1, with no clear D. The CDR3 sequence is 16 residues long. Between the trimmed V and J ends, which lost 3 bases and 5 bases, there was a span of 17 bases. Germline V lookup: CDR1 MGHRA, CDR2 YSYEKL. Here the CDR3 DNA reads TGCGCCAGCAGCCACCTGGTTGGGAGGGCCGATCAGCCCCAGCATTTT. As protein: CASSHLVGRADQPQHF.

The chain couples TRBV27 to TRBJ1-3; possibly TRBD1 for D (6 bases). V was cut by 6 bases and J by 4 bases, with 10 bases left in between. The CDR3 spans 13 residues. CDR1 is MNHEY, CDR2 SMNVEV, per germline (reference sequence). CDR3 nucleotides: TGTGCCAGCAGCCTGGACAGCGGAAACACCATATATTTT. It translates to CASSLDSGNTIYF.

The chain has TRBV4-1 and TRBJ2-1; TRBD2 matches at 10 bases. CDR1 is MGHRA and CDR2 is YSYEKL in the germline V gene. V dropped 0 bases and J dropped 5; count of bases not matched to a gene: 7. The CDR3 is 17 amino acids. CDR3 nucleotide sequence: TGCGCCAGCAGCCAAGATCTTAGACTAGCGGGTCACAATGAGCAGTTCTTC. Amino acids: CASSQDLRLAGHNEQFF.

The CDR3 spells CASSYGGQGLGEQFF. The CDR3 DNA reads TGTGCCAGCAGTTACGGGGGACAGGGTTTGGGAGAGCAGTTCTTC. V is TRBV6-6 and J is TRBJ2-1; TRBD1 matches at 9 bases. This CDR3 has 15 residues. The germline V gene encodes CDR1 MNHNY and CDR2 SVGAGI (reference sequence). V was pared by 2 bases and J by 10 bases, with 9 bases of the junction left unmatched.

The chain joins TRBV4-1 to TRBJ1-4; D unclear. Germline V lookup: CDR1 MGHRA, CDR2 YSYEKL. The V and J ends lost 4 bases and 0 bases respectively, with 15 bases between them. The CDR3 has 17 amino acids. As DNA, the CDR3 is TGCGCCAGCAGCCCTGCACGCAGGCGGGCAACTAATGAAAAACTGTTTTTT. Its translation is CASSPARRRATNEKLFF.

The J gene is TRBJ1-2, the V gene TRBV28; D is perhaps TRBD1 (5 bases). The V end was cut by 5 bases, the J end by 7 bases, with 11 bases between. CDR3 length equals 12 residues. The germline V gene has CDR1 MDHEN and CDR2 SYDVKM. CDR3 DNA sequence: TGTGCCAGCAGTGCGGGGCTTGGTGGCTACACCTTC. This translates into CASSAGLGGYTF.

The chain has TRBV7-2 and TRBJ1-5; no firm D call. The CDR3 is 13 residues long. Trimming removed 5 bases at V and 4 bases at J, with 9 bases between. Germline-derived CDR1 and CDR2 are SGHTA and FQGNSA. CDR3 in amino acids: CASSQQVNQPQHF. CDR3 nucleotide sequence: TGTGCCAGCAGCCAGCAGGTGAATCAGCCCCAGCATTTT.

The chain recombines TRBV7-2 with TRBJ2-5; 8 nucleotides align to TRBD2. The CDR3 contains 15 residues. V lost 3 bases to trimming and J lost 4 bases; unmatched junction nucleotides: 7. Per germline, CDR1 SGHTA and CDR2 FQGNSA. The CDR3 bases are TGTGCCAGCAGCTTCAAGAGCGGGGGCAGAGAGACCCAGTACTTC. Translated, it gives CASSFKSGGRETQYF.

This clone is a singleton in its sample. The chain carries TRBV5-1 and TRBJ1-6, with 11 positions matching TRBD1. Per germline, CDR1 SGHRS and CDR2 YFSETQ. V gave up 4 bases and J gave up 9 bases; unmatched junction bases: 3. The CDR3 is 14 amino acids. The CDR3 nucleotides read TGCGCCAGCAGCGCGGGACAGGGGGTTTCACCCCTCCACTTT. This translates into CASSAGQGVSPLHF.

This chain uses TRBV19 with TRBJ1-3; D call uncertain. The V and J ends lost 1 base and 1 base respectively, with 11 bases between them. Germline assignment: CDR1 LNHDA and CDR2 SQIVND (reference sequence). The CDR3 contains 16 residues. CDR3 sequence reads: CASSIASGISGNTIYF. In DNA, the CDR3 is TGTGCCAGTAGTATAGCTTCGGGAATTTCTGGAAACACCATATATTTT.

V usage is TRBV9 and J usage is TRBJ1-6; D is perhaps TRBD1 (5 bases). CDR3 length equals 15 residues. The germline V and J ends were trimmed by 0 bases and 8 bases, with 12 bases remaining between them. Germline V gene sequence: CDR1 SGDLS, CDR2 YYNGEE. CDR3 DNA: TGTGCCAGCAGCGTAGAGGAGGGGAGGTATTCACCCCTCCACTTT. It is translated as CASSVEEGRYSPLHF.

The chain employs TRBV7-8 and TRBJ2-1; 7 bases agree with TRBD2. The V and J ends lost 10 bases and 0 bases, in that order; junction bases with no gene match: 6. Germline lookup yields CDR1 SGHVS and CDR2 FQNEAQ. The CDR3 runs 14 residues. The CDR3 loop reads CATERGDSYNEQFF. In nucleotides, the CDR3 is TGTGCCACTGAACGGGGGGACTCCTACAATGAGCAGTTCTTC.

V and J are TRBV5-4 and TRBJ1-6, with D possibly matching TRBD1 (5 bases). CDR3 length: 15 residues. Germline CDR1 is SGHNT and CDR2 is YYREEE (reference sequence). V lost 4 bases and J 12 bases, leaving 20 bases between the germline ends. DNA for the CDR3: TGTGCCAGCAGCGTAGACAGAACAAGCCTTCGACCCCTCCACTTT. This translates into CASSVDRTSLRPLHF.

The chain uses TRBV11-2 and TRBJ2-4; D may be TRBD2 (7 bases). This CDR3 has 13 residues. Germline-derived CDR1 and CDR2 are SGHAT and FQNNGV. V lost 2 bases to trimming and J lost 8 bases, with 10 bases between them. CDR3 sequence (DNA): TGTGCCAGCAGCTTACGGGGGGCAGACATTCAGTACTTC. Amino acids: CASSLRGADIQYF.

The chain employs TRBV28 and TRBJ2-3; D unclear. Trimming removed 8 bases at V and 2 bases at J, with 17 bases between. The CDR3 sequence is 15 residues long. Per germline, CDR1 MDHEN and CDR2 SYDVKM. The CDR3 DNA is TGTGCCAGCCGCGGCTCCACCACCCTCACAGATACGCAGTATTTT. It codes for CASRGSTTLTDTQYF.